The clone carrying this TCR beta chain was picked up many times. The data originate from a study of T-cell reconstitution after alpha-beta-depleted transplantation in children. TCRbeta library construction was performed incorporating unique molecular identifiers. Each CDR3 protein gets one entry after TCRdb re-called the PCR reads with MiXCR. The sample holds a few hundred thousand distinct CDR3 sequences, 9.7% seen once. Trimming shortened V by 6 bases and J by 6 bases, and 17 bases separated the two germline ends. Looked up from germline, CDR1 is DFQATT and CDR2 is SNEGSKA (reference sequence). There are 14 residues in the CDR3.

The sequence was collected from a human donor who donated a stem cell graft to a child with SCID. The rearrangement uses TRBV20-1 and TRBJ2-2; tentatively, D is TRBD2 (6 bases). The material sequenced was PBMCs from the stem cell graft donor, taken from the stem cell graft. Here the CDR3 reads CSARPTSFAGELFF. Written as DNA, the CDR3 is TGCAGTGCGAGACCTACTAGCTTCGCCGGGGAGCTGTTTTTT.